This T cell receptor (beta chain) was sequenced in a study of OX40 agonist ivuxolimab in advanced cancers. Study details: Dose-escalation patients' cancers were hepatocellular carcinoma, melanoma, renal cell or head and neck cancer. Checkpoint inhibitors had been given previously to roughly 40% of patients. Findings and caveats of the study: CD4+ and CD8+ T cells in blood underwent clonal expansion by week 6 at 0.1 to 3.0 mg/kg. Low levels of normalized T-cell clonal expansion also appeared in some nonresponders.

The germline V gene has CDR1 MNHEY and CDR2 SMNVEV (reference sequence). The CDR3 is made up of 13 amino acids. Trimming pared 5 bases from V and 2 bases from J, leaving 9 bases between. Concerning this clone itself: Antigen specificity is unknown.

Repertoires were generated with immunoSEQ multiplex PCR, while TCRdb's copy carries only in-frame clones and drops some. In the table there are 55,000 to 70,000 clones, 65% to 90% of which are singletons. The chain has TRBV27 and TRBJ1-1; D uncertain. This TCR came from an adult with an advanced solid tumor such as melanoma, head and neck, liver or kidney cancer. The sample here was CD4+ or CD8+ T cells sorted from blood, taken in a trial of the OX40 agonist ivuxolimab. In DNA form, the CDR3 reads TGTGCCAGCAGTCTACGGGGAAACACTGAAGCTTTCTTT. Protein: CASSLRGNTEAFF.